These T cell receptor beta chains were read from a single sample in a study of cytomegalovirus exposure and HLA in healthy donors. Clones were read by immunoSEQ multiplex PCR, and TCRdb kept only the in-frame ones, dropping some. The sample shows some 200,000 clones, roughly 77% of them seen only once. Sequencing used PBMCs. These receptors were obtained from a male donor in good health and CMV-seropositive. The CDR3 runs from the conserved cysteine through the conserved F or W. The order of the fields is V gene, D gene, clone size, J gene, CDR3 DNA, CDR3 protein. A D gene is named only where the DNA matches it firmly. Rows give clone size only sometimes, using once, few, many, or a class for an expanded clone.

V: TRBV9; D: TRBD2; size: .; J: TRBJ2-7; DNA: TGTGCCAGCTCAGAACTAGCGGGACGCGAGCAGTACTTC; CDR3: CASSELAGREQYF
V: TRBV9; D: .; size: .; J: TRBJ1-3; DNA: TGTGCCAGCACCAGGGGCCAGGGCGCCATATATTTT; CDR3: CASTRGQGAIYF
V: TRBV15; D: .; size: .; J: TRBJ1-5; DNA: TGTGCCACCAGCACGAGGGTGGGCGGGAGCAATCAGCCCCAGCATTTT; CDR3: CATSTRVGGSNQPQHF
V: TRBV7-9; D: .; size: .; J: TRBJ1-2; DNA: TGTGCCAGCAGCTTAGAGGGCGAAGGGGTCTATGGCTACACCTTC; CDR3: CASSLEGEGVYGYTF
V: TRBV5-4; D: .; size: .; J: TRBJ1-6; DNA: TGTGCCAGCAGCACTAGGGATTCACCCCTCCACTTT; CDR3: CASSTRDSPLHF
V: TRBV6-6; D: TRBD1; size: .; J: TRBJ2-1; DNA: TGTGCCAGCAGTTCACAGGGGGCGGGGTATGAGCAGTTCTTC; CDR3: CASSSQGAGYEQFF
V: TRBV7-2; D: TRBD2; size: once; J: TRBJ2-5; DNA: TGTGCCAGCAGCTTACGGGGGACTAGCGGGGGCCTAGGGAAAGAGACCCAGTACTTC; CDR3: CASSLRGTSGGLGKETQYF
V: TRBV19; D: TRBD1; size: .; J: TRBJ1-5; DNA: TGTGCCAGTAGTTTTCCGGGACAGGGGGTGCCCCAGCATTTT; CDR3: CASSFPGQGVPQHF
V: TRBV4-3; D: TRBD1; size: .; J: TRBJ1-5; DNA: TGCGCCAGCAGCCAAGAGGACAGGGTCAACCAGCCCCAGCATTTT; CDR3: CASSQEDRVNQPQHF
V: TRBV9; D: TRBD2; size: .; J: TRBJ2-5; DNA: TGTGCCAGCAGCGTAAGAGCGGGGGAGACCCAGTACTTC; CDR3: CASSVRAGETQYF
V: TRBV4-3; D: TRBD2; size: .; J: TRBJ2-7; DNA: TGCGCCAGCAGCCGATCCGTCGGGGGACTAGAAAAATACGAGCAGTACTTC; CDR3: CASSRSVGGLEKYEQYF
V: TRBV5-4; D: .; size: few; J: TRBJ1-1; DNA: TGTGCCAGCAGCTTTTCGTTACTGGCCGGTAGCGGTGAAGCTTTCTTT; CDR3: CASSFSLLAGSGEAFF
V: TRBV28; D: TRBD2; size: .; J: TRBJ2-7; DNA: TGTGCCAGCAGTTTCCCGCGGGACATCCGGACTAGCGGGAGTATCTACGAGCAGTACTTC; CDR3: CASSFPRDIRTSGSIYEQYF
V: TRBV4-2; D: .; size: .; J: TRBJ2-2; DNA: TGTGCCAGCAGCCAAGAGGCCTGGACCGGGGAGCTGTTTTTT; CDR3: CASSQEAWTGELFF
V: TRBV4-1; D: .; size: .; J: TRBJ2-1; DNA: TGCGCCAGCAGCCCGGGGGAAGGGGACAATGAGCAGTTCTTC; CDR3: CASSPGEGDNEQFF
V: TRBV4-2; D: TRBD1; size: .; J: TRBJ2-1; DNA: TGTGCCAGCAGCCAACGACAGGGCTCCTACAATGAGCAGTTCTTC; CDR3: CASSQRQGSYNEQFF
V: TRBV7-9; D: TRBD1; size: .; J: TRBJ1-1; DNA: TGTGCCAGCAGCCGACTCCGGGACAGGGACACTGAAGCTTTCTTT; CDR3: CASSRLRDRDTEAFF
V: TRBV4-1; D: .; size: .; J: TRBJ1-2; DNA: TGCGCCAGCAGCCAAGATGGAGGGGTCGACTATGGCTACACCTTC; CDR3: CASSQDGGVDYGYTF
V: TRBV27; D: TRBD1; size: .; J: TRBJ2-7; DNA: TGTGCCAGCAGTTCGGGACAGGGCTACGAGCAGTACTTC; CDR3: CASSSGQGYEQYF
V: TRBV4-2; D: TRBD1; size: .; J: TRBJ1-4; DNA: TGTGCCAGCAGCCAAGAGGGACAGGGTGGAGAAAAACTGTTTTTT; CDR3: CASSQEGQGGEKLFF